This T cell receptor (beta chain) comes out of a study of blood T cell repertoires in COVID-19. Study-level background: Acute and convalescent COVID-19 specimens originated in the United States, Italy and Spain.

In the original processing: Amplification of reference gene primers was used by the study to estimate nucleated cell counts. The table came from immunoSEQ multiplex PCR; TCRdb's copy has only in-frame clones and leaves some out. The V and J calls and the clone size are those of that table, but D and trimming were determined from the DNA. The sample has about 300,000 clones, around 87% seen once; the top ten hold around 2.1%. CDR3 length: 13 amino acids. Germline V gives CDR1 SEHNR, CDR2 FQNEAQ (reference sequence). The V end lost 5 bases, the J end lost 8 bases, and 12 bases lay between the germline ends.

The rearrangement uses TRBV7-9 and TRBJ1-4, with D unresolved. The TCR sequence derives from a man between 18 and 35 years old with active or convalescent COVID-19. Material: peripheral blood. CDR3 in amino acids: CASSPGKSEKLFF. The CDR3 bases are TGTGCCAGCAGCCCCGGTAAATCCGAAAAACTGTTTTTT.